A selection of T cell receptor beta chains follows, all from one sample in a study of blood T cell repertoires in COVID-19. Clones were sequenced by immunoSEQ multiplex PCR, and TCRdb holds only the in-frame ones, with some missing. Seen here are about 250,000 clones, about 68% observed once, and the top ten hold 2.5% to 4%. Material for sequencing was peripheral blood. These receptors all come from a woman of 80 years or more with acute or convalescent COVID-19. The CDR3 runs from the conserved cysteine through the conserved F or W. Each record gives: CDR3 protein, V gene.

CDR3: CASSRGLWTEAFF
V: TRBV18

CDR3: CASGLVAGTGVLEAFF
V: TRBV12-5

CDR3: CASSEAPNRRGEEQYF
V: TRBV6-1

CDR3: CASQEAGANVLTF
V: TRBV5-6

CDR3: CASGPSPGTPDYTQYF
V: TRBV12-5

CDR3: CASRLTGTSRYEQYF
V: TRBV7-2

CDR3: CASSPSEGGINQPQHF
V: TRBV4-1

CDR3: CASRSSGTGGEKLFF
V: TRBV19

CDR3: CASSLGAAETQYF
V: TRBV11-2

CDR3: CASSQGGLPGKLFF
V: TRBV4-3

CDR3: CASRPDWNTGELFF
V: TRBV7-7

CDR3: CASSPGTGLSGELFF
V: TRBV11-3

CDR3: CASSWGDRVNTEAFF
V: TRBV6-5

CDR3: CASSDWDRTSTDTQYF
V: TRBV6-1

CDR3: CATWTGGDYGYTF
V: TRBV19